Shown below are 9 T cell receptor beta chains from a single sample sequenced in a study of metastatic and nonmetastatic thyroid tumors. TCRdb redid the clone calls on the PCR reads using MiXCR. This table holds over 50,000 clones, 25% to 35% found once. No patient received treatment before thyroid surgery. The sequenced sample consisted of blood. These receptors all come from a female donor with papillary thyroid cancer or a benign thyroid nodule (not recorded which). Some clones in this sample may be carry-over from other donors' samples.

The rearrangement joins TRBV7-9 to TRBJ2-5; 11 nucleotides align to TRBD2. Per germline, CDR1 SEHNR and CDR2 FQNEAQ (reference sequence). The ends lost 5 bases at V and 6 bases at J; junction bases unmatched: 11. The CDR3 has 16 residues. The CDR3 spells CASSPGGLAGGKTQYF. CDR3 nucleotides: TGTGCCAGCAGCCCCGGGGGGCTAGCGGGAGGAAAGACCCAGTACTTC.

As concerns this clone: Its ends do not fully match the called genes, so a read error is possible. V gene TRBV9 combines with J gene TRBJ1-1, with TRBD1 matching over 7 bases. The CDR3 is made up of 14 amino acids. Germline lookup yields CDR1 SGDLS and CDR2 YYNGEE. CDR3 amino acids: CASSVEGGGTEAFF. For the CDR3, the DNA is TGTGCCAGCAGCGTAGAGGGAGGGGGCACTGAAGCCTTCTTT.

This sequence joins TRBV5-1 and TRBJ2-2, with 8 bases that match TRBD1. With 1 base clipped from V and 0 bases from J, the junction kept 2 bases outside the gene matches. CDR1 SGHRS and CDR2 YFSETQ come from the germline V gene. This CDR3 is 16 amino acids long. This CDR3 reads CASSLRGQANTGELFF. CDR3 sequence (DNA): TGCGCCAGCAGCTTGCGGGGACAGGCGAACACCGGGGAGCTGTTTTTT.

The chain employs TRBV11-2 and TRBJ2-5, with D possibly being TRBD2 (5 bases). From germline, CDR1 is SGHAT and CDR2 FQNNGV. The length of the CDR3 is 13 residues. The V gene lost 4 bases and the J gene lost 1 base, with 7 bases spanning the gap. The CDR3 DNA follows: TGTGCCAGCAGCTGGGAGACCCAAGAGACCCAGTACTTC. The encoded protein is CASSWETQETQYF.

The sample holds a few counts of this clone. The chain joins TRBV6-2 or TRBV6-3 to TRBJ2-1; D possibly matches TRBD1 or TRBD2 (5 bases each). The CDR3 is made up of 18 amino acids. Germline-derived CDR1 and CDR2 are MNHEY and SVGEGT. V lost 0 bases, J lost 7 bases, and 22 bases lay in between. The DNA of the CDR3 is TGTGCCAGCAGTTACTCGCTTACGTCGGGACGGGGAAGGAATGAGCAGTTCTTC. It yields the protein CASSYSLTSGRGRNEQFF.

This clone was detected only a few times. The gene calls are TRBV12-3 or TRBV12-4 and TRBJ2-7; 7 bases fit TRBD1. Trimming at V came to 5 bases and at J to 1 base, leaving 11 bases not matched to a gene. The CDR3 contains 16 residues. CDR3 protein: CASSGHGTRGSYEQYF. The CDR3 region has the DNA TGTGCCAGCAGTGGCCACGGGACCAGGGGGTCCTACGAGCAGTACTTC.

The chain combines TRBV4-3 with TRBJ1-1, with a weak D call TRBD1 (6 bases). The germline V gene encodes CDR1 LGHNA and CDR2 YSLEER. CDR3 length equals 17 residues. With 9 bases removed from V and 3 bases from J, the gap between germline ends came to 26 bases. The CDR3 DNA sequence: TGCGCCAGAGGGAGGTCAGGGGCAAGGCGGACGGACACTGAAGCTTTCTTT. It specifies CARGRSGARRTDTEAFF.

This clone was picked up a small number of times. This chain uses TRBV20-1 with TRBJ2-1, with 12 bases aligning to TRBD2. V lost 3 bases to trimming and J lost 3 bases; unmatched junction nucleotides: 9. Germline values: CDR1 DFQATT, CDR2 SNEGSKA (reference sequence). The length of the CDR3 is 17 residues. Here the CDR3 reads CSARTSGSRNNYNEQFF. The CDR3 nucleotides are TGCAGTGCTAGGACTAGCGGGAGCCGAAACAACTACAATGAGCAGTTCTTC.

The DNA for the CDR3 is TGTGCCAGCACCCTCAGGACAGGAGGGGATGGCTACACCTTC. Translating it yields CASTLRTGGDGYTF. This chain uses TRBV6-1 with TRBJ1-2, with 7 bases matching TRBD1. In germline, CDR1 is MNHNS, CDR2 SASEGT. CDR3 length equals 14 residues. V lost 7 bases and J lost 6; bases outside the gene matches: 11.